What follows describes a single T cell receptor (beta chain). Antigen unknown. The data originate from a study of shared clonotypes between healthy human individuals. Study-wide background: Samples came from a couple of female and a few male donors aged 18 to 49. Broader study findings: Relative to clonotypes present in all four donors, those not shared had lower generation probabilities.

The V end lost 5 bases, the J end lost 4 bases, and 16 bases lay between the germline ends. CDR3 length: 14 residues. Germline values: CDR1 SGHDT, CDR2 YYEEEE. Each subset's genomic DNA was split evenly across several immunoSEQ plates. TCRdb's table, derived via immunoSEQ multiplex PCR, lists solely in-frame clones and lacks some. Of under 2,500,000 clones listed, around 95% are singletons. Material: naive CD4+ T cells sorted from blood. Subset specified: CD45RA+ positively selected. This TCR was sampled from a young man in good health. V gene TRBV5-6 combines with J gene TRBJ2-7, with D tentatively TRBD1 (6 bases). Here the CDR3 reads CASRTGQFSYEQYF. CDR3 bases: TGTGCCAGCAGGACTGGACAGTTCTCTTACGAGCAGTACTTC.